The 31 T cell receptor beta chains below come from one sample, sequenced in a study of cytomegalovirus exposure and HLA in healthy donors. Researchers ran the PCR with 60 Vbeta and 13 Jbeta primers. Produced via immunoSEQ multiplex PCR; TCRdb's table is partial and in-frame only. This sample carries under 200,000 clones, roughly 76% of them seen once, and the ten largest clones take about 12%. What was sequenced was PBMCs. Receptors were obtained from a woman aged 50 to 65 in good health and CMV-seronegative.

V and J are TRBV11-1 and TRBJ2-5; 7 nucleotides match TRBD1. Germline V gene data show CDR1 as SGHAT and CDR2 as FQDESV (reference sequence). The ends lost 4 bases at V and 5 bases at J; junction bases unmatched: 4. CDR3 length: 13 amino acids. Here the CDR3 DNA reads TGTGCCAGCAGCTACAGGGGTTTGGAGACCCAGTACTTC. It yields the protein CASSYRGLETQYF.

The chain joins TRBV29-1 to TRBJ2-1; 7 bases line up with TRBD2. Germline CDR1 SQVTM, CDR2 ANQGSEA. CDR3 length: 16 residues. V dropped 0 bases and J dropped 1; count of bases not matched to a gene: 6. The CDR3 is CSVEDIGGGSYNEQFF. CDR3 DNA: TGCAGCGTTGAAGATATCGGGGGAGGGTCCTACAATGAGCAGTTCTTC.

This clone was counted a few times. The V call is TRBV7-2, the J call TRBJ1-2; tentative D call: TRBD1 (5 bases). Per germline, CDR1 SGHTA and CDR2 FQGNSA. The CDR3 length is 13 residues. Trimming pared 1 base from V and 7 bases from J, leaving 10 bases between. The CDR3 DNA reads TGTGCCAGCAGCTTAGAGGGGATTATTGGCTACACCTTC. It encodes CASSLEGIIGYTF.

The gene calls are TRBV6-5 and TRBJ2-7, with D possibly being TRBD2 (5 bases). The CDR3 spans 14 residues. CDR1 is MNHEY, CDR2 SVGAGI, per germline. V gave up 6 bases and J gave up 6 bases, with 18 bases separating them. For the CDR3, the DNA is TGTGCCAGCAGAACGACGGACCGCGGGTCCGAGCAGTACTTC. As protein: CASRTTDRGSEQYF.

CDR3 in DNA: TGCGCCAGCTACCGACAGGGGAGGTTAGAGGAGCAGTACTTC. This sequence encodes CASYRQGRLEEQYF. This rearrangement joins TRBV10-2 to TRBJ2-7, with 8 positions matching TRBD1. The CDR3 extends over 14 amino acids. Germline trimming cut 8 bases from V and 7 bases from J; bases unmatched to any gene: 13. CDR1 and CDR2 (germline): WSHSY, SAAADI.

This chain connects TRBV11-2 to TRBJ2-2; D may be TRBD1 (6 bases). Germline CDR1 SGHAT, CDR2 FQNNGV. CDR3 length: 13 residues. Between the trimmed V and J ends, which lost 2 bases and 7 bases, there was a span of 8 bases. The CDR3 region is CASSLRTDGELFF. The CDR3 coding sequence is TGTGCCAGCAGCTTAAGGACAGACGGGGAGCTGTTTTTT.

The J gene is TRBJ2-1, the V gene TRBV4-1; possibly TRBD2 for D (6 bases). V lost 1 base to trimming and J lost 13 bases, with 11 bases between them. The CDR3 runs 12 residues. CDR1 is MGHRA and CDR2 is YSYEKL in the germline V gene. CDR3 region: CASSQVRDSQFF. Written as DNA, the CDR3 is TGCGCCAGCAGCCAAGTAAGGGACTCACAGTTCTTC.

The chain has TRBV6-5 and TRBJ1-6; TRBD1 matches 8 bases. CDR3 length equals 14 residues. Germline CDR1 reads MNHEY; CDR2 reads SVGAGI. With V trimmed by 10 bases and J by 8 bases, 10 bases remained unmatched. CDR3 region: CATTKAGGDSPLHF. Here the CDR3 DNA reads TGTGCCACTACCAAGGCAGGGGGCGATTCACCCCTCCACTTT.

The chain links TRBV19 to TRBJ2-3; maybe TRBD2 (6 bases). With 5 bases removed from V and 1 base from J, the gap between germline ends came to 16 bases. This CDR3 has 16 amino acids. The germline V gene has CDR1 LNHDA and CDR2 SQIVND (reference sequence). The chain's CDR3 is CASSPRRLAGTDTQYF. The DNA of the CDR3 is TGTGCCAGTAGTCCCAGGCGGTTAGCGGGCACAGATACGCAGTATTTT.

This sequence joins TRBV2 and TRBJ2-5; TRBD2 matches 9 bases. The CDR3 is 16 residues long. Germline CDR1 reads SNHLY; CDR2 reads FYNNEI. V was clipped by 2 bases and J by 4 bases; unmatched bases: 8. CDR3 protein: CASSEIRTSEGETQYF. CDR3 sequence (DNA): TGTGCCAGCAGTGAAATCCGGACTAGCGAGGGAGAGACCCAGTACTTC. The full variable domain, rest sourced from reference TRBV2 and TRBJ2-5, is EPEVTQTPSHQVTQMGQEVILRCVPISNHLYFYWYRQILGQKVEFLVSFYNNEISEKSEIFDDQFSVERPDGSNFTLKIRSTKLEDSAMYFCASSEIRTSEGETQYFGPGTRLLVL.

This chain links TRBV21-1 with TRBJ1-2; TRBD1 is the table's D call, not checked against the DNA. TRBV21-1 is labeled a pseudogene. CDR3 size: 13 residues. CDR3 residues: CASSRRTVHGYTF. CDR3 coding DNA: TGTGCCAGCAGCCGACGGACAGTTCATGGCTACACCTTC.

The chain recombines TRBV7-3 with TRBJ1-2; D call uncertain. Germline V gives CDR1 SGHTA, CDR2 FQGTGA. This CDR3 region has 14 residues. Trimming took 3 bases from V and 3 from J, leaving 11 bases between them. DNA for the CDR3: TGTGCCAGCAGCTTTGGGCTCAAGGACTATGGCTACACCTTC. Its translation: CASSFGLKDYGYTF.

CDR3 in amino acids: CASSVEISPPNEQFF. DNA of the CDR3: TGTGCCAGCAGCGTAGAAATTAGCCCTCCCAATGAGCAGTTCTTC. V is TRBV9 and J is TRBJ2-1; no clear D gene. Per germline, CDR1 SGDLS and CDR2 YYNGEE. Between the trimmed V and J ends, which lost 0 bases and 6 bases, there was a span of 13 bases. This CDR3 comprises 15 residues.

The gene calls are TRBV5-6 and TRBJ2-3; D may be TRBD1 (6 bases). Germline V CDR1 and CDR2: SGHDT, YYEEEE. This CDR3 has 13 residues. Trimming removed 5 bases from V and 3 bases from J, with 10 bases in between. CDR3 bases: TGTGCCAGCAGTGAGGGGGTGACAGATACGCAGTATTTT. Translating it yields CASSEGVTDTQYF.

The J gene is TRBJ1-1, the V gene TRBV19, with 7 positions matching TRBD1. This CDR3 has 17 residues. Per the germline V gene, CDR1 is LNHDA and CDR2 is SQIVND (reference sequence). J gave up 0 bases and V 5 bases, and 12 bases lay outside the gene matches. The CDR3 coding sequence is TGTGCCAGTAGTCCCCTACCGGGACAGCCTCTGAACACTGAAGCTTTCTTT. Encoded protein: CASSPLPGQPLNTEAFF.

The J gene is TRBJ1-1, the V gene TRBV29-1; 7 nucleotides match TRBD1. The germline V gene encodes CDR1 SQVTM and CDR2 ANQGSEA. The CDR3 length is 14 residues. V lost 4 bases, J lost 0 bases, and 5 bases stayed unmatched. The CDR3 nucleotides are TGCAGCGTTGGGGGGACAGTAATGAACACTGAAGCTTTCTTT. This encodes CSVGGTVMNTEAFF.

The rearrangement links TRBV19 to TRBJ2-3, with TRBD1 as a possible D gene (6 bases). The V end lost 3 bases, the J end lost 0 bases, and 10 bases lay between the germline ends. Germline V gene lookup returns CDR1 LNHDA and CDR2 SQIVND (reference sequence). The CDR3 runs to 15 residues. CDR3 sequence: CASSMRGTSTDTQYF. The CDR3 DNA is TGTGCCAGTAGTATGAGGGGGACAAGCACAGATACGCAGTATTTT.

V usage is TRBV5-5 and J usage is TRBJ1-2; the D is unclear. In germline, CDR1 is SGHKS, CDR2 YYEKEE (reference sequence). Trimming took 0 bases from V and 5 from J, leaving 8 bases between them. CDR3 length equals 13 residues. The CDR3 region is CASSLAEKYGYTF. The CDR3 DNA reads TGTGCCAGCAGCTTGGCGGAGAAATATGGCTACACCTTC. Complete variable domain (other parts from reference TRBV5-5 and TRBJ1-2): DAGVTQSPTHLIKTRGQQVTLRCSPISGHKSVSWYQQVLGQGPQFIFQYYEKEERGRGNFPDRFSARQFPNYSSELNVNALLLGDSALYLCASSLAEKYGYTFGSGTRLTVV.

CDR3 region: CSVEDLKASAINEQFF. Here the CDR3 DNA reads TGCAGCGTTGAAGATCTTAAGGCGAGCGCAATAAATGAGCAGTTCTTC. The rearrangement links TRBV29-1 to TRBJ2-1, with D unclear. This CDR3 contains 16 residues. Germline lookup yields CDR1 SQVTM and CDR2 ANQGSEA. V was cut by 0 bases and J by 7 bases, with 19 bases left in between.

The chain is built from TRBV9 and TRBJ1-2; D possibly corresponds to TRBD1 (5 bases). V shed 5 bases and J shed 9 bases, with 14 bases lying between them. The CDR3 is made up of 12 amino acids. Germline loops: CDR1 SGDLS, CDR2 YYNGEE. The CDR3 nucleotides are TGTGCCAGCAGGATGGGCGGGGGGAGCTACACCTTC. As protein: CASRMGGGSYTF.

This clone was detected only once. The genes are TRBV28 and TRBJ1-5; D uncertain. V was trimmed by 1 base and J by 0 bases, leaving 4 bases between them. In germline, CDR1 is MDHEN, CDR2 SYDVKM. The CDR3 extends over 14 amino acids. CDR3 in amino acids: CASSLSSSNQPQHF. The CDR3 DNA reads as TGTGCCAGCAGTTTATCCTCTAGCAATCAGCCCCAGCATTTT.

V usage is TRBV19 and J usage is TRBJ1-5; tentative D call: TRBD1 (6 bases). Germline assignment: CDR1 LNHDA and CDR2 SQIVND (reference sequence). The CDR3 sequence is 14 residues long. Between the trimmed V and J ends, which lost 6 bases and 1 base, there was a span of 10 bases. CDR3 amino acids: CASRGQTSNQPQHF. The CDR3 DNA sequence: TGTGCCAGTAGGGGACAAACAAGCAATCAGCCCCAGCATTTT. Full variable domain (remainder filled in from reference TRBV19 and TRBJ1-5): DGGITQSPKYLFRKEGQNVTLSCEQNLNHDAMYWYRQDPGQGLRLIYYSQIVNDFQKGDIAEGYSVSREKKESFPLTVTSAQKNPTAFYLCASRGQTSNQPQHFGDGTRLSIL.

V usage is TRBV9 and J usage is TRBJ1-2; tentatively, D is TRBD1 (5 bases). The CDR3 contains 12 residues. V lost 2 bases to trimming and J lost 8 bases, with 10 bases between them. Germline lookup yields CDR1 SGDLS and CDR2 YYNGEE. The CDR3 DNA reads as TGTGCCAGCAGCGTCCAGGGTAAAGGCTACACCTTC. Protein product: CASSVQGKGYTF.

V and J are TRBV7-9 and TRBJ2-1; 11 bases match TRBD2. The CDR3 runs to 16 residues. V shed 3 bases, J shed 4 bases, and the junction held 5 bases outside the gene matches. Per germline, CDR1 SEHNR and CDR2 FQNEAQ (reference sequence). CDR3 nucleotides: TGTGCCAGCAGCTTGTCGACTAGCGGGACATACAATGAGCAGTTCTTC. Translation gives CASSLSTSGTYNEQFF.

The gene calls are TRBV12-5 and TRBJ2-5; the D gene is possibly TRBD1 (5 bases). Judging by the DNA end, TRBJ2-7 fits better; the J call may be wrong. This CDR3 contains 13 residues. Germline CDR1 reads LGHNT; CDR2 reads FRNRAP. CDR3 amino acids: CASGLGVSYEQYF. CDR3 sequence (DNA): TGTGCTAGTGGTTTAGGGGTATCATACGAGCAGTACTTC.

This clone showed up just a few times. The chain couples TRBV19 to TRBJ1-5, with D tentatively TRBD1 (6 bases). The length of the CDR3 is 11 residues. Germline CDR1 reads LNHDA; CDR2 reads SQIVND (reference sequence). CDR3 region: CAGGANQPQHF. As DNA, the CDR3 is TGTGCGGGGGGGGCTAATCAGCCCCAGCATTTT.

V is TRBV6-1 and J is TRBJ1-1; possible D gene TRBD1, 6 bases. Deletions cut 6 bases from V and 4 bases from J, with 12 bases between. The CDR3 consists of 13 residues. The germline V gene encodes CDR1 MNHNS and CDR2 SASEGT. The CDR3 reads CASRFTGTTEAFF. As DNA, the CDR3 is TGTGCCAGCAGGTTTACAGGGACCACTGAAGCTTTCTTT.

This clone was observed a few times. The rearrangement uses TRBV6-6 and TRBJ2-1, with D maybe TRBD1 (6 bases). Germline CDR1 reads MNHNY; CDR2 reads SVGAGI (reference sequence). This CDR3 is 11 amino acids long. Trimming cost V 8 bases and J 10 bases, with 12 bases left between them. CDR3 loop: CASLNGGEQFF. Written as DNA, the CDR3 is TGTGCCAGCCTCAATGGGGGCGAGCAGTTCTTC.

This clone was picked up one time. The chain joins TRBV7-8 to TRBJ2-1; 9 bases fit TRBD2. Looked up from germline, CDR1 is SGHVS and CDR2 is FQNEAQ. The CDR3 is 12 amino acids. J was trimmed by 15 bases and V by 5 bases; bases with no gene match: 8. The CDR3 DNA follows: TGTGCCAGCAGCGCCACCGGGACTAGCCTGTTCTTC. Residues: CASSATGTSLFF.

The gene calls are TRBV13 and TRBJ2-1, with 7 bases matching TRBD2. V was clipped by 4 bases and J by 0 bases; unmatched bases: 9. Looked up from germline, CDR1 is PRHDT and CDR2 is FYEKMQ (reference sequence). The CDR3 consists of 17 residues. DNA for the CDR3: TGTGCCAGCAGCTCGGGGGAGGGCGGGAGCTCCTACAATGAGCAGTTCTTC. It yields the protein CASSSGEGGSSYNEQFF.

V gene TRBV6-5 combines with J gene TRBJ2-2; TRBD1 matches 9 bases. The length of the CDR3 is 13 residues. With 6 bases clipped from V and 6 bases from J, the junction kept 2 bases outside the gene matches. In germline, CDR1 is MNHEY, CDR2 SVGAGI. CDR3 nucleotides: TGTGCCAGCAGGGGACAGGGATCCGGGGAGCTGTTTTTT. This translates into CASRGQGSGELFF.